This TCR beta chain derives from a study of shared clonotypes between healthy human individuals. Study outcomes and limitations: It was the few donors that limited the genetic and exposure-history diversity represented. Compared with memory subsets, naive subsets generally had larger estimated richness.

Repertoires were generated with immunoSEQ multiplex PCR, while TCRdb's copy carries only in-frame clones and drops some. Of 2 million to 3 million clones listed, roughly 92% are singletons. Trimming left V 0 bases short and J 1 base short, with 11 bases between. CDR3 length: 16 amino acids. Germline assignment: CDR1 SGDLS and CDR2 YYNGEE. Memory CD4+ cells were the fraction left after CD45RA+ naive selection. As to this clone: Its target is unknown.

This rearrangement joins TRBV9 to TRBJ1-3; tentatively, D is TRBD1 (6 bases). What was sequenced was naive CD4+ T cells sorted from blood. As for subset: CD45RA+ positively selected. The clonotype comes from a man between 18 and 29 years old in good health. The CDR3 protein is CASSVGGHSSGNTIYF. The CDR3 DNA sequence: TGTGCCAGCAGCGTAGGGGGACACTCGTCTGGAAACACCATATATTTT.